The 29 T cell receptor beta chains below all came from one sample that was sequenced in a study of T cells after yellow fever vaccination. One entry per CDR3 protein results from TCRdb running MiXCR on the 5' RACE reads. The sample contains 200,000 to 300,000 distinct CDR3 sequences, around 13% of which appear only once. This specimen consisted of CD4+ T cells sorted from PBMCs, obtained 45 days after the yellow fever booster vaccination. The source is a man aged 30 to 39 who received the YFV17D yellow fever vaccine.

This chain connects TRBV20-1 to TRBJ2-5; TRBD2 is a possible D gene (5 bases). The CDR3 totals 14 residues. The ends were cut back, 1 base at V and 0 bases at J, with 9 bases in the middle. CDR1 DFQATT and CDR2 SNEGSKA come from the germline V gene (reference sequence). The CDR3 bases are TGCAGTGCTAGAGCCCTGCGGGACCAAGAGACCCAGTACTTC. Protein sequence: CSARALRDQETQYF.

The table lists this clonotype with a few counts. The chain links TRBV7-2 to TRBJ2-1, with D unresolved. The CDR3 loop spans 14 amino acids. The V end was cut by 0 bases, the J end by 10 bases, with 13 bases between. Germline V gives CDR1 SGHTA, CDR2 FQGNSA. DNA of the CDR3: TGTGCCAGCAGCTTAGCGCAAAAGAATAGGGAGCAGTTCTTC. As protein: CASSLAQKNREQFF.

This clonotype was seen a handful of times. V and J are TRBV28 and TRBJ2-7; D is ambiguous. The V end lost 5 bases, the J end lost 3 bases, and 11 bases lay between the germline ends. From germline, CDR1 is MDHEN and CDR2 SYDVKM. CDR3 length equals 13 residues. The CDR3 loop reads CASSRAADYEQYF. CDR3 bases: TGTGCCAGCAGTCGGGCGGCGGACTACGAGCAGTACTTC.

The J gene is TRBJ2-5, the V gene TRBV20-1, with D perhaps given as TRBD1 or TRBD2 (6 bases each). V gave up 6 bases and J gave up 2 bases, with 13 bases separating them. The CDR3 sequence is 13 residues long. CDR1 and CDR2 (germline): DFQATT, SNEGSKA (reference sequence). The CDR3 here is CSAPLGGQETQYF. CDR3 bases: TGCAGTGCACCCCTAGGGGGGCAAGAGACCCAGTACTTC.

This clonotype was detected a few times. The rearrangement links TRBV24-1 to TRBJ2-3, with 7 bases that match TRBD1. CDR3 length equals 15 residues. Germline V gene sequence: CDR1 KGHDR, CDR2 SFDVKD. Trimming at V came to 6 bases and at J to 1 base, leaving 6 bases not matched to a gene. The DNA of the CDR3 is TGTGCCACCAGTCATACAGGGGATGGCACAGATACGCAGTATTTT. Its protein is CATSHTGDGTDTQYF.

In its sample, this clonotype was seen a few times. The chain links TRBV12-3 or TRBV12-4 to TRBJ2-1, with 8 bases aligning to TRBD1. After removal of 4 bases from V and 9 bases from J, the junction contained 14 bases not matched to a gene. CDR3 length equals 16 residues. In nucleotides, the CDR3 is TGTGCCAGCAGTTCGACAGGGGTCAAGGGAAACAGTGAGCAGTTCTTC. It codes for CASSSTGVKGNSEQFF.

The J gene is TRBJ1-3, the V gene TRBV7-2; TRBD1 is a possible D gene (5 bases). Germline V gene lookup returns CDR1 SGHTA and CDR2 FQGNSA. The germline V and J ends were trimmed by 3 bases and 14 bases, with 11 bases remaining between them. The CDR3 spans 11 residues. The CDR3 sequence: CASSFSRGVYF. The CDR3 nucleotides are TGTGCCAGCAGCTTTTCTAGGGGAGTATATTTT. The full variable domain, rest sourced from reference TRBV7-2 and TRBJ1-3, is GAGVSQSPSNKVTEKGKDVELRCDPISGHTALYWYRQSLGQGLEFLIYFQGNSAPDKSGLPSDRFSAERTGGSVSTLTIQRTQQEDSAVYLCASSFSRGVYFGEGSWLTVV.

The sample holds a few counts of this clonotype. The chain employs TRBV6-5 and TRBJ2-1; 8 bases agree with TRBD2. Trimming cost V 3 bases and J 6 bases; bases outside gene matches: 7. CDR1 and CDR2 from the germline V gene are MNHEY and SVGAGI. The CDR3 consists of 15 residues. The DNA for the CDR3 is TGTGCCAGCAGTTATGTAAAAGCGGGAGCCAATGAGCAGTTCTTC. Its translation is CASSYVKAGANEQFF.

This sequence joins TRBV20-1 and TRBJ2-1, with 14 bases that match TRBD2. The V gene end was trimmed by 6 bases and the J gene end by 0 bases; junction bases not matched to a gene: 13. Per the germline V gene, CDR1 is DFQATT and CDR2 is SNEGSKA (reference sequence). The CDR3 totals 19 residues. CDR3 in amino acids: CSARKTSGRVDSSYNEQFF. The CDR3 DNA reads TGCAGTGCCAGAAAGACTAGCGGGAGGGTGGACAGCTCCTACAATGAGCAGTTCTTC.

This clonotype has more than one count but fewer than ten. The chain joins TRBV7-2 to TRBJ2-1, with TRBD2 matching 10 bases. Trimming took 3 bases from V and 4 from J; bases not matched to a gene: 3. Looked up from germline, CDR1 is SGHTA and CDR2 is FQGNSA. The CDR3 has 15 amino acids. CDR3: CASSFSSGGYNEQFF. CDR3 sequence (DNA): TGTGCCAGCAGCTTTTCTAGCGGGGGATACAATGAGCAGTTCTTC.

This clonotype was recorded many times. The chain joins TRBV20-1 to TRBJ2-7; 11 bases map to TRBD2. This CDR3 spans 15 amino acids. The V and J ends lost 0 bases and 3 bases, in that order; junction bases with no gene match: 4. Germline values: CDR1 DFQATT, CDR2 SNEGSKA (reference sequence). This chain's CDR3 is CSARDTSGSIYEQYF. In DNA, the CDR3 is TGCAGTGCTAGAGATACTAGCGGGAGTATCTACGAGCAGTACTTC.

V usage is TRBV18 and J usage is TRBJ2-7, with 8 bases matching TRBD1. CDR3 length: 16 residues. Losses at the gene ends were 0 bases for V and 3 bases for J; bases not matched to a gene: 7. From germline, CDR1 is KGHSH and CDR2 LQKENI. Here the CDR3 reads CASSPPRGQGLYEQYF. CDR3 nucleotide sequence: TGTGCCAGCTCACCACCCAGGGGGCAGGGGCTCTACGAGCAGTACTTC.

The rearrangement links TRBV10-3 to TRBJ2-1, with TRBD2 matching over 11 bases. The germline V gene has CDR1 ENHRY and CDR2 SYGVKD. The CDR3 spans 15 residues. The junction had 2 bases not matched to a gene; V was cut back by 4 bases and J by 3 bases. The CDR3 DNA reads TGTGCCATCAGTGTAGCGGGAGGGAACTACAATGAGCAGTTCTTC. This sequence encodes CAISVAGGNYNEQFF.

This chain connects TRBV12-3 or TRBV12-4 to TRBJ1-5, with TRBD1 matching over 7 bases. This CDR3 is 15 amino acids long. The ends lost 8 bases at V and 6 bases at J; junction bases unmatched: 13. CDR3 DNA sequence: TGTGCCAGCGAAGCGACAGGGAGAAATCTTCAGCCCCAGCATTTT. Its translation: CASEATGRNLQPQHF.

This clonotype appeared a few times. The V gene is TRBV20-1, the J gene TRBJ1-5; unclear D gene. The CDR3 has 13 amino acids. V was cut by 4 bases and J by 2 bases, with 9 bases left in between. Germline CDR1 and CDR2: DFQATT and SNEGSKA (reference sequence). The CDR3 DNA sequence: TGCAGTGCTAAAACTTCAGGCAATCAGCCCCAGCATTTT. It yields the protein CSAKTSGNQPQHF.

V gene TRBV6-1 combines with J gene TRBJ2-5, with 8 bases fitting TRBD2. Germline CDR1 is MNHNS and CDR2 is SASEGT. The V segment lost 10 bases and the J segment 1 base; nucleotides outside the gene matches: 5. The CDR3 length is 13 residues. The CDR3, as DNA: TGTGCCACCTCAGCGGGAGCCCAAGAGACCCAGTACTTC. Amino acids: CATSAGAQETQYF.

The rearrangement links TRBV5-1 to TRBJ2-7; TRBD1 matches 11 bases. The CDR3 covers 15 residues. V was pared by 3 bases and J by 7 bases, with 9 bases of the junction left unmatched. From germline, CDR1 is SGHRS and CDR2 YFSETQ. In DNA form, the CDR3 reads TGCGCCAGCAGCTGGACCGGGACAGGGGGTGATGAGCAGTACTTC. Its protein product is CASSWTGTGGDEQYF.

This clonotype was seen only a few times. The rearrangement uses TRBV20-1 and TRBJ2-5, with 7 bases identical to TRBD1. The CDR3 extends over 13 amino acids. With 3 bases clipped from V and 1 base from J, the junction kept 2 bases outside the gene matches. The germline CDR1 and CDR2 sequences are DFQATT and SNEGSKA (reference sequence). As DNA, the CDR3 is TGCAGTGCTAGCCGGGACAGCCAAGAGACCCAGTACTTC. This codes for CSASRDSQETQYF.

The sample holds a few counts of this clonotype. The J gene is TRBJ1-3, the V gene TRBV21-1. TRBV21-1 is deemed a pseudogene. The CDR3 has 19 amino acids. This CDR3 reads CASSKMGSLASHSGNTIYF. The CDR3 nucleotides are TGTGCCAGCAGCAAAATGGGCTCCTTAGCCTCCCACTCTGGAAACACCATATATTTT.

The sample holds a few counts of this clonotype. The chain has TRBV4-2 and TRBJ1-4; TRBD1 agrees at 7 bases. Germline-derived CDR1 and CDR2 are LGHNA and YNFKEQ. The V and J ends lost 4 bases and 8 bases, in that order; junction bases with no gene match: 7. This CDR3 comprises 14 residues. The CDR3 reads CASSLQGPLEKLFF. The DNA of the CDR3 is TGTGCCAGCAGCCTACAGGGGCCACTCGAAAAACTGTTTTTT.

J is TRBJ1-1 and V is TRBV6-1, with 7 positions matching TRBD1. The germline CDR1 and CDR2 sequences are MNHNS and SASEGT. CDR3 size: 14 residues. The ends lost 5 bases at V and 3 bases at J; junction bases unmatched: 6. CDR3 sequence reads: CASSLTGADTEAFF. DNA of the CDR3: TGTGCCAGCAGTCTTACAGGGGCCGACACTGAAGCTTTCTTT.

This clonotype was counted only a few times. The chain combines TRBV20-1 with TRBJ2-7; weak D call: TRBD2 (5 bases). Germline CDR1 DFQATT, CDR2 SNEGSKA (reference sequence). The ends were cut back, 3 bases at V and 3 bases at J, with 12 bases in the middle. CDR3 length: 13 residues. The CDR3 DNA is TGCAGTGCTAGGGCCCTTACTAGCTACGAGCAGTACTTC. This encodes CSARALTSYEQYF.

J is TRBJ2-2 and V is TRBV7-9; perhaps TRBD2 as D (7 bases). V gave up 8 bases and J gave up 3 bases, with 16 bases separating them. CDR3 length: 15 amino acids. Germline V CDR1 and CDR2: SEHNR, FQNEAQ (reference sequence). For the CDR3, the DNA is TGTGCCAGCGGGGACATTCGGGAGGACACCGGGGAGCTGTTTTTT. It codes for CASGDIREDTGELFF. Full variable domain (outside the CDR3, taken from reference TRBV7-9 and TRBJ2-2): DTGVSQNPRHKITKRGQNVTFRCDPISEHNRLYWYRQTLGQGPEFLTYFQNEAQLEKSRLLSDRFSAERPKGSFSTLEIQRTEQGDSAMYLCASGDIREDTGELFFGEGSRLTVL.

This clonotype is deemed medium-sized. The V call is TRBV12-3 or TRBV12-4, the J call TRBJ2-4; D possibly corresponds to TRBD1 (5 bases). V lost 5 bases to trimming and J lost 7 bases, with 12 bases between them. The CDR3 extends over 13 amino acids. The CDR3 protein is CASSLNRWNIQYF. The CDR3 DNA follows: TGTGCCAGCAGTCTTAACAGGTGGAACATTCAGTACTTC.

This clonotype was picked up a small number of times. The chain couples TRBV6-2 or TRBV6-3 to TRBJ1-1, with D perhaps matching TRBD1 (5 bases). Trimming left V 3 bases short and J 1 base short, with 15 bases between. This CDR3 has 16 amino acids. Per the germline V gene, CDR1 is MNHEY and CDR2 is SVGEGT. CDR3 in amino acids: CASSYSWGTGNTEAFF. The CDR3 DNA follows: TGTGCCAGCAGTTATTCTTGGGGGACGGGGAACACTGAAGCTTTCTTT.

This clonotype was detected only a few times. The gene calls are TRBV6-6 and TRBJ2-1, with D possibly matching TRBD2 (6 bases). V shed 7 bases and J shed 10 bases, with 14 bases lying between them. CDR3 size: 12 residues. The germline V gene encodes CDR1 MNHNY and CDR2 SVGAGI (reference sequence). CDR3 residues: CASTRAEGEQFF. CDR3 in DNA: TGTGCCAGCACTCGGGCGGAGGGAGAGCAGTTCTTC.

This clonotype was picked up a small number of times. V usage is TRBV2 and J usage is TRBJ2-1; TRBD1 is a possible D gene (6 bases). Per the germline V gene, CDR1 is SNHLY and CDR2 is FYNNEI. Trimming took off 2 bases at V and 12 bases at J, with 11 bases between the two ends. CDR3 length: 12 amino acids. Written as DNA, the CDR3 is TGTGCCAGCAGTGAAACCGTAGGGGGGCAGTTCTTC. Residues: CASSETVGGQFF. The entire variable domain, with the rest obtained from reference TRBV2 and TRBJ2-1, is as follows: EPEVTQTPSHQVTQMGQEVILRCVPISNHLYFYWYRQILGQKVEFLVSFYNNEISEKSEIFDDQFSVERPDGSNFTLKIRSTKLEDSAMYFCASSETVGGQFFGPGTRLTVL.

This clonotype was recorded a few times. This rearrangement joins TRBV12-3 or TRBV12-4 to TRBJ1-2; tentatively, D is TRBD1 (5 bases). V lost 6 bases and J 4 bases, leaving 12 bases between the germline ends. The CDR3 consists of 13 residues. DNA of the CDR3: TGTGCCAGCAGGGCGACAGCGATCTATGGCTACACCTTC. Its translation: CASRATAIYGYTF.

This clonotype was seen a handful of times. The V and J genes are TRBV20-1 and TRBJ2-5, with TRBD1 identical over 8 bases. The CDR3 contains 16 residues. In germline, CDR1 is DFQATT, CDR2 SNEGSKA (reference sequence). V lost 4 bases to trimming and J lost 4 bases; unmatched junction nucleotides: 14. CDR3 protein: CSAIGPQGAPGETQYF. For the CDR3, the DNA is TGCAGTGCTATCGGTCCCCAGGGGGCGCCCGGAGAGACCCAGTACTTC.